This TCR beta chain appears in the sequencing data of a study of vaccination and CD4 T cells after COVID-19. Study-wide background: Post-COVID draws came a median about 91 days after diagnosis (range 35 to 161).

As to time point: late sampling 161 to 241 days after vaccination in three convalescent patients. Treatment indicated: approximately 11-day PBMC culture with coronavirus spike peptide pools or control peptides (ViraFEST assay). ViraFEST sequenced TCRs after peptide-pool expansion of antigen-specific T cells. Cultured CD4+ T-cell DNA underwent Oncomine TCR Beta short-read sequencing. TCRdb passed the PCR reads through MiXCR, listing each CDR3 protein once. Of about 21,000 distinct CDR3 sequences in the sample, 42% are singletons; the top ten hold roughly 9.9%. On this clonotype: Its specificity is unknown.

This TCR derives from a human donor who had recovered from COVID-19. The material sequenced was CD4+ T cells from blood, cultured in vitro, taken about 7 months after SARS-CoV-2 vaccination.

The CDR3 region is CATNTQYF. CDR3 bases: TGTGCCACCAATACGCAGTATTTT. The V call is TRBV7-9, the J call TRBJ2-3; D remains ambiguous. CDR1 and CDR2 (germline): SEHNR, FQNEAQ (reference sequence). The V end lost 10 bases, the J end lost 7 bases, and 3 bases lay between the germline ends. This CDR3 spans 8 amino acids. Filled out from reference TRBV7-9 and TRBJ2-3, the complete variable domain reads DTGVSQNPRHKITKRGQNVTFRCDPISEHNRLYWYRQTLGQGPEFLTYFQNEAQLEKSRLLSDRFSAERPKGSFSTLEIQRTEQGDSAMYLCATNTQYFGPGTRLTVL.